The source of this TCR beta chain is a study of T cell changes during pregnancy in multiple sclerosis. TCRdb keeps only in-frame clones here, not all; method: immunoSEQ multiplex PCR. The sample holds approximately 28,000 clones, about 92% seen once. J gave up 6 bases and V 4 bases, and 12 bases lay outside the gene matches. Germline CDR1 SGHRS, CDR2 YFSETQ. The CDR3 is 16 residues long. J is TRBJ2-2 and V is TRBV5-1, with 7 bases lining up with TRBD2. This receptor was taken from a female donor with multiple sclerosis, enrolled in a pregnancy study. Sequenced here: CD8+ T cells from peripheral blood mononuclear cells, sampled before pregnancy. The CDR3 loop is CASSGRHGEGSGELFF. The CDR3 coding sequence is TGCGCCAGCAGCGGCCGACACGGGGAGGGTTCCGGGGAGCTGTTTTTT.